The present T cell receptor beta chain was sequenced within a study of cytomegalovirus exposure and HLA in healthy donors. PCR was performed using 60 Vbeta and 13 Jbeta primers. Repertoires were generated with immunoSEQ multiplex PCR, while TCRdb's copy carries only in-frame clones and drops some. The repertoire holds some 140,000 clones, over 60% seen once, with roughly 2% in the top ten. The study's findings and limits: Later analysis demonstrated an association between a missense DCLRE1C variant and TCR beta V- and J-gene trimming. With DRB1 most and HLA-C fewest, TCR association rates differed between HLA loci in a later analysis. The study labeled more than 150 TCR beta chains cytomegalovirus-associated.

Germline values: CDR1 SGHRS, CDR2 YFSETQ. The ends lost 3 bases at V and 7 bases at J; junction bases unmatched: 6. This CDR3 spans 14 amino acids. Concerning this clone: Its antigen is unknown.

This clonotype originated in a young man in good health and CMV-seronegative. The material sequenced was PBMCs. The V gene is TRBV5-1, the J gene TRBJ1-3; 8 bases align to TRBD1. In DNA form, the CDR3 reads TGCGCCAGCAGCTGGACAGGGTCTAGCAACACCATATATTTT. Translation gives CASSWTGSSNTIYF.